These 18 T cell receptor beta chains were sequenced from one sample in a study of T-cell reconstitution after alpha-beta-depleted transplantation in children. Preparation of the TCRbeta library used unique molecular identifiers. MiXCR was run by TCRdb on the PCR reads, yielding one entry per CDR3 protein. The sample yields hundreds of thousands of distinct CDR3 sequences, 20% to 25% seen once. Here the sequenced sample was PBMCs, mostly from graft donor cells, taken 360 days after TCRalphabeta/CD19-depleted stem cell transplant. These receptors came from a boy under two years old who had a stem cell transplant for acute myeloid leukemia, so the T cells may come from the graft donor.

Only a few counts were recorded for this clonotype. The J gene is TRBJ2-3, the V gene TRBV20-1; TRBD2 matches 9 bases. The junction had 10 bases not matched to a gene; V was cut back by 4 bases and J by 2 bases. Per germline, CDR1 DFQATT and CDR2 SNEGSKA (reference sequence). CDR3 length: 16 amino acids. The CDR3 region is CSANPWRGGPTDTQYF. CDR3 nucleotide sequence: TGCAGTGCTAACCCCTGGCGGGGGGGCCCCACAGATACGCAGTATTTT.

The sample holds many counts of this clonotype. The chain combines TRBV6-5 with TRBJ1-1; D is unresolved. The CDR3 is 14 residues long. Per germline, CDR1 MNHEY and CDR2 SVGAGI. CDR3 region: CAACLGSTNTEAFF. The CDR3 nucleotides read TGTGCGGCCTGCTTGGGTTCGACTAACACTGAAGCTTTCTTT.

V usage is TRBV20-1 and J usage is TRBJ2-1; 9 bases map to TRBD1. Looked up from germline, CDR1 is DFQATT and CDR2 is SNEGSKA (reference sequence). The CDR3 is 13 amino acids. V was pared by 8 bases and J by 6 bases, with 8 bases of the junction left unmatched. The CDR3 DNA is TGCAGTCCCGGGACAGGGTCTTTCAATGAGCAGTTCTTC. This sequence encodes CSPGTGSFNEQFF.

The chain joins TRBV7-9 to TRBJ2-2; TRBD2 might be the D (5 bases). Germline V gene data show CDR1 as SEHNR and CDR2 as FQNEAQ (reference sequence). The CDR3 covers 16 residues. V was trimmed by 1 base and J by 13 bases, leaving 22 bases between them. The CDR3 DNA follows: TGTGCCAGCAGCTTAGATGTTGGAGGCACCAGCGTGCGGCTGTTTTTT. Translating gives CASSLDVGGTSVRLFF.

The gene calls are TRBV29-1 and TRBJ2-5, with 7 positions matching TRBD2. Germline lookup yields CDR1 SQVTM and CDR2 ANQGSEA. Trimming removed 5 bases from V and 4 bases from J; junction bases left unmatched: 10. This CDR3 region has 14 residues. The CDR3 DNA follows: TGCAGCGTTATACTAGCGCCCCTTTTAGAGACCCAGTACTTC. Protein: CSVILAPLLETQYF. Looking up the rest from reference TRBV29-1 and TRBJ2-5 gives the full variable domain: SAVISQKPSRDICQRGTSLTIQCQVDSQVTMMFWYRQQPGQSLTLIATANQGSEATYESGFVIDKFPISRPNLTFSTLTVSNMSPEDSSIYLCSVILAPLLETQYFGPGTRLLVL.

This clonotype was observed many times. This CDR3 reads CASSYDRGQETQYF. The CDR3 nucleotides are TGTGCCAGCAGTTACGACAGGGGTCAAGAGACCCAGTACTTC. The chain has TRBV12-3 or TRBV12-4 and TRBJ2-5, with 8 bases fitting TRBD1. The CDR3 spans 14 residues. V shed 4 bases, J shed 2 bases, and the junction held 3 bases outside the gene matches.

The rearrangement links TRBV29-1 to TRBJ1-1; D is uncertain. CDR3 length: 14 residues. In germline, CDR1 is SQVTM, CDR2 ANQGSEA. V lost 6 bases to trimming and J lost 2 bases, with 16 bases between them. The CDR3 nucleotides read TGCAGCGTCCCGGTGGGCCAGCTTAACACTGAAGCTTTCTTT. Its translation: CSVPVGQLNTEAFF.

This clonotype was seen more than once but under ten times. The chain carries TRBV5-5 and TRBJ1-1; D is unclear. CDR3 length equals 15 residues. From germline, CDR1 is SGHKS and CDR2 YYEKEE (reference sequence). Trimming removed 2 bases at V and 3 bases at J, with 14 bases between. The CDR3 reads CASSFASQGYTEAFF. The CDR3 DNA follows: TGTGCCAGCAGCTTTGCCAGCCAAGGGTACACTGAAGCTTTCTTT.

This sequence joins TRBV28 and TRBJ2-1; 11 nucleotides line up with TRBD2. V shed 3 bases and J 8 bases; nucleotides not matched to a gene: 3. This CDR3 has 14 amino acids. Germline V CDR1 and CDR2: MDHEN, SYDVKM. CDR3 coding DNA: TGTGCCAGCAGTTTGACTAGCGGGGAGTATGAGCAGTTCTTC. Amino acids: CASSLTSGEYEQFF.

The V gene is TRBV7-2, the J gene TRBJ2-5, with unresolved D. The germline V gene has CDR1 SGHTA and CDR2 FQGNSA. Trimming took off 0 bases at V and 4 bases at J, with 9 bases between the two ends. This CDR3 spans 14 amino acids. The chain's CDR3 is CASSLAARIETQYF. The CDR3 nucleotides are TGTGCCAGCAGCTTAGCGGCACGTATAGAGACCCAGTACTTC.

The chain recombines TRBV7-6 with TRBJ2-2; D not certain. CDR1 and CDR2 (germline): SGHVS, FNYEAQ. This CDR3 is 16 amino acids long. Trimming took 1 base from V and 6 from J, leaving 15 bases between them. The DNA for the CDR3 is TGTGCCAGCAGCTTAGGGGCGTTGAGCGCCCCCGGGGAGCTGTTTTTT. The encoded protein is CASSLGALSAPGELFF.

The V and J genes are TRBV7-9 and TRBJ2-1, with unresolved D. The CDR3 loop spans 15 amino acids. V was pared by 3 bases and J by 5 bases, with 14 bases between. CDR1 and CDR2 (germline): SEHNR, FQNEAQ (reference sequence). The CDR3 DNA is TGTGCCAGCAGCTTCGGCCAGTCGATAGACAATGAGCAGTTCTTC. This gives the protein CASSFGQSIDNEQFF.

A few counts support this clonotype. This rearrangement joins TRBV7-3 to TRBJ2-6, with D hard to call. The CDR3 consists of 17 residues. From germline, CDR1 is SGHTA and CDR2 FQGTGA. Deletions cut 1 base from V and 2 bases from J, with 12 bases between. The CDR3 region has the DNA TGTGCCAGCAGCTTAAGGGGTGCGAGGACTGGGGCCAACGTCCTGACTTTC. It is translated as CASSLRGARTGANVLTF.

Only a few counts were recorded for this clonotype. The chain combines TRBV7-2 with TRBJ2-7; no clear D gene. V lost 0 bases and J 4 bases, leaving 13 bases between the germline ends. The CDR3 consists of 15 residues. Germline values: CDR1 SGHTA, CDR2 FQGNSA. The CDR3 nucleotides read TGTGCCAGCAGCTTAGCGGCCAGAATCGGGTACGAGCAGTACGTC. This gives the protein CASSLAARIGYEQYV.

This clonotype was seen more than once but under ten times. J is TRBJ2-5 and V is TRBV6-1; possibly TRBD2 for D (5 bases). The CDR3 has 15 amino acids. Germline values: CDR1 MNHNS, CDR2 SASEGT. V lost 5 bases and J lost 5, with 18 bases in between. This CDR3 reads CASSRAGSPGETQYF. In DNA, the CDR3 is TGTGCCAGCAGTCGGGCGGGCTCGCCGGGGGAGACCCAGTACTTC.

At least ten counts were recorded for this clonotype. The junction does not match germline at one end; this may be a read error. CDR3 DNA: TGCGCCAGCAGCTCGACAGGGAACACTGAAGCTTTCTTT. Translating it yields CASSSTGNTEAFF. The V call is TRBV12-3 or TRBV12-4, the J call TRBJ1-1; a weak D match, TRBD1 (6 bases). The CDR3 length is 13 residues.

The V call is TRBV18, the J call TRBJ2-1, with TRBD2 as a possible D gene (5 bases). The germline CDR1 and CDR2 sequences are KGHSH and LQKENI. Trimming stripped 2 bases from V and 2 bases from J, with 16 bases between. CDR3 length: 17 amino acids. The CDR3 DNA is TGTGCCAGCTCACCAAGCATGTCGGGGTACACCTACAATGAGCAGTTCTTC. Its protein product is CASSPSMSGYTYNEQFF.

This clonotype was seen more than once but under ten times. V is TRBV6-1 and J is TRBJ2-4; 10 bases are shared with TRBD2. The J segment lost 0 bases and the V segment lost 6 bases, leaving 11 bases of the junction unmatched. Germline V gene data show CDR1 as MNHNS and CDR2 as SASEGT. This CDR3 region has 18 residues. The CDR3 region is CASSRGLAGAAAKNIQYF. The CDR3 DNA is TGTGCCAGCAGCCGAGGGCTAGCGGGGGCTGCAGCCAAAAACATTCAGTACTTC.